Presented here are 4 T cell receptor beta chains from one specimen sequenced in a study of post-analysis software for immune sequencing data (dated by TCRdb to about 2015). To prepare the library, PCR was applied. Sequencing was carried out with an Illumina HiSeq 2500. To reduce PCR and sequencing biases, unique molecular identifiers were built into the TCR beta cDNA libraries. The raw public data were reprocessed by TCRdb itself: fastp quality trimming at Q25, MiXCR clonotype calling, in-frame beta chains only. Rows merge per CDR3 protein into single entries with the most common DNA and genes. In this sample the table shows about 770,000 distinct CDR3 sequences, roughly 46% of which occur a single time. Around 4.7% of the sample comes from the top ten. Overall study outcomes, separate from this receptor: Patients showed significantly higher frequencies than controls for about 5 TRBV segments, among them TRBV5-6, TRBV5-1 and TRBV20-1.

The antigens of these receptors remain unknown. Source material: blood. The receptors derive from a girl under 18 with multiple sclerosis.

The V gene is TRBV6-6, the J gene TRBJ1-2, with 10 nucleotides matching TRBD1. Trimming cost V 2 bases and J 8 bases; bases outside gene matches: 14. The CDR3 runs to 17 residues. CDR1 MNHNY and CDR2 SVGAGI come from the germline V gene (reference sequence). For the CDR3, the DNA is TGTGCCAGCAGTTACCAACAACAACCGGGACAGGGGATGGGCTACACCTTC. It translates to CASSYQQQPGQGMGYTF.

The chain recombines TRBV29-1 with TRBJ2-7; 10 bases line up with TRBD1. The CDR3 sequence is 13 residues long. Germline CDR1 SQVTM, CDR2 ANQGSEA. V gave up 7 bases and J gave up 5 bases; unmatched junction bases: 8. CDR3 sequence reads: CSARDRGVHEQYF. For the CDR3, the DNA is TGCAGCGCCCGGGACAGGGGAGTCCACGAGCAGTACTTC.

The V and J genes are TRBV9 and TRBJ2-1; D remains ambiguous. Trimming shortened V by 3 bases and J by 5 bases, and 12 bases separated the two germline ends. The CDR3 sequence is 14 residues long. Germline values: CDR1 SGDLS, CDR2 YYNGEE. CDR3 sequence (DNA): TGTGCCAGCAGCGGTCCAGGATGGCACAATGAGCAGTTCTTC. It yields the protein CASSGPGWHNEQFF. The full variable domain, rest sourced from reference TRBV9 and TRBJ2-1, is DSGVTQTPKHLITATGQRVTLRCSPRSGDLSVYWYQQSLDQGLQFLIQYYNGEERAKGNILERFSAQQFPDLHSELNLSSLELGDSALYFCASSGPGWHNEQFFGPGTRLTVL.

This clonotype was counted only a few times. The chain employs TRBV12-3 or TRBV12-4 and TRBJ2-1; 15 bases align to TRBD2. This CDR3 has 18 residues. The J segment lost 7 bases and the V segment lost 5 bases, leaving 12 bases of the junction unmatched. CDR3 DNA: TGTGCCAGCAGTGCCGGGACTAGCGGGAGGAAAGGGCGAAATGAGCAGTTCTTC. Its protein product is CASSAGTSGRKGRNEQFF.